A selection of T cell receptor beta chains follows, all from one sample in a study of CD8+ T cells in alopecia areata. Generated by immunoSEQ multiplex PCR, the TCRdb table keeps only in-frame clones and is missing some. The sample contains 60,000 to 85,000 clones, around 67% of which appear only once. Sequencing used CD8+ T cells sorted from blood, obtained at week 24, from a patient treated with tofacitinib. Source of these receptors: a human donor with alopecia areata. Both conserved end residues are part of each CDR3. Each record gives: J gene, D gene, clone size, V gene, CDR3 DNA, CDR3 protein. A D gene is named only where the DNA matches it firmly. Where a row states a size, it is once, few, many or the class of an expanded clone; other rows omit it.

TRBJ2-7	TRBD1	.	TRBV5-1	TGCGCCAGCAGCTTGGGACAGGGGGTCGACGAGCAGTACTTC	CASSLGQGVDEQYF
TRBJ2-7	.	.	TRBV14	TGTGCCAGCAGCCGAGGCAGGATCTACGAGCAGTACTTC	CASSRGRIYEQYF
TRBJ2-2	.	.	TRBV5-1	TGCGCCAGCAGCTTGAGAGAGACAGGGAACACCGGGGAGCTGTTTTTT	CASSLRETGNTGELFF
TRBJ2-2	.	.	TRBV5-1	TGCGCCAGCAGCTTGGCTGGAGGGGGATCGAACACCGGGGAGCTGTTTTTT	CASSLAGGGSNTGELFF
TRBJ1-1	TRBD1	.	TRBV7-2	TGTGCCAGCAGCTCGATACAGGGGGTGGCCACTGAAGCTTTCTTT	CASSSIQGVATEAFF
TRBJ1-2	TRBD1	.	TRBV5-6	TGTGCCAGCAGCGCCGACAAGTTGGGGACAGACTATGGCTACACCTTC	CASSADKLGTDYGYTF
TRBJ1-5	TRBD1	.	TRBV4-1	TGCGCCAGCAACCTACAGGGGACGGGTCAGCCCCAGCATTTT	CASNLQGTGQPQHF
TRBJ2-1	TRBD2	.	TRBV2	TGTGCCAGAGCCGGGACTAGCGGGGAGGTTGAGCAGTTCTTC	CARAGTSGEVEQFF
TRBJ2-5	.	.	TRBV7-9	TGTGCCAGCAGGCGGACCGGGATACAAGAGACCCAGTACTTC	CASRRTGIQETQYF
TRBJ1-6	TRBD1	.	TRBV5-1	TGCGCCAGCAGTCCGAGGACAGGGGGATTTGATTCACCCCTCCACTTT	CASSPRTGGFDSPLHF
TRBJ1-2	.	.	TRBV6-8	TGTGCCAGCAGTTGGGGGGACACAGCTGGTGGCTACACCTTC	CASSWGDTAGGYTF
TRBJ1-3	.	once	TRBV25-1	TGTGCCAGCAGTGAAATCAACACCATATATTTT	CASSEINTIYF
TRBJ2-1	TRBD1	.	TRBV2	TGTGCCAGCGGGGACAGTACCTACAATGAGCAGTTCTTC	CASGDSTYNEQFF
TRBJ2-1	.	few	TRBV7-9	TGTGCCAGCAGCTTAGTCCCCGAGTACAATGAGCAGTTCTTC	CASSLVPEYNEQFF
TRBJ2-7	.	.	TRBV7-6	TGTGCCAGCGGAGGGCTAGCGACCTACGAGCAGTACTTC	CASGGLATYEQYF
TRBJ2-1	TRBD2	few	TRBV28	TGTGCCAGCAGTCCTTGGACTAGCGGGGGTCTTGAGCAGTTCTTC	CASSPWTSGGLEQFF
TRBJ2-3	.	.	TRBV10-3	TGTGCCATCAGGAAGACAGGAGGCACAGATACGCAGTATTTT	CAIRKTGGTDTQYF
TRBJ2-7	TRBD1	.	TRBV5-1	TGCGCCAGCAGCCCTCGGGACAGGGCAGACGAGCAGTACTTC	CASSPRDRADEQYF
TRBJ2-2	.	few	TRBV11-2	TGTGCCAGCAGCCTGGGGCGGCCCGGGGAGCTGTTTTTT	CASSLGRPGELFF
TRBJ1-5	.	.	TRBV4-1	TGCGCCAGCAGCCAAGATCGGGGGGCACAGCCCCAGCATTTT	CASSQDRGAQPQHF
TRBJ2-7	TRBD1	.	TRBV5-1	TGCGCCAGCGAGAGCAGGGGGCGAAACTACGAGCAGTACTTC	CASESRGRNYEQYF
TRBJ2-7	TRBD1	.	TRBV29-1	TGCAGCGTTGAACGGCCAGGGGGTGACTACGAGCAGTACTTC	CSVERPGGDYEQYF
TRBJ2-3	TRBD2	.	TRBV4-3	TGCGCCAGCAGCCAGGGGACTAGCGGGGAAGATACGCAGTATTTT	CASSQGTSGEDTQYF
TRBJ2-7	.	.	TRBV2	TGTGCCAGCAGTGAAGCGGCAGGGGGGCTGGACGAGCAGTACTTC	CASSEAAGGLDEQYF
TRBJ2-1	.	.	TRBV6-5	TGTGCCAGCAGCCTCGGGCAGGATGAGCAGTTCTTC	CASSLGQDEQFF
TRBJ1-6	.	.	TRBV9	TGTGCCAGCAGCGGCCGGGATACCCCGCTCCACTTT	CASSGRDTPLHF
TRBJ2-7	.	few	TRBV7-2	TGTGCCAGCAGCCCCGCCCCCTATGGGGGCAGGGCCTTCTCCTACGAGCAGTACTTC	CASSPAPYGGRAFSYEQYF
TRBJ1-1	TRBD1	.	TRBV5-1	TGCGCCAGCAGCTTAACGGGACAGGGGAACACTGAAGCTTTCTTT	CASSLTGQGNTEAFF
TRBJ1-5	.	.	TRBV5-1	TGCGCCAGCAGCTTGGGTGGCACTCAGCCCCAGCATTTT	CASSLGGTQPQHF
TRBJ2-1	TRBD1	.	TRBV9	TGTGCCAGCAGCGTTTCCGTGGACAGGGACTCCCCCTACAATGAGCAGTTCTTC	CASSVSVDRDSPYNEQFF
TRBJ2-3	TRBD1	few	TRBV30	TGTGCCTGGAGTGTACGGCAGGGGGCCGACGATACGCAGTATTTT	CAWSVRQGADDTQYF
TRBJ2-7	.	.	TRBV9	TGTGCCAGCAGCGCCCGGGACGGCCTCTACGAGCAGTACTTC	CASSARDGLYEQYF
TRBJ1-2	.	few	TRBV4-3	TGCGCCAGCAGCCAAGATTTAGGGACACCCGGATTAGCTGGCTACACCTTC	CASSQDLGTPGLAGYTF
TRBJ2-3	.	.	TRBV7-9	TGTGCCAGCAGCTGGACCCCAGCGGAAAGCACAGATACGCAGTATTTT	CASSWTPAESTDTQYF
TRBJ2-5	TRBD1	.	TRBV2	TGTGCCAGCAGTTACGGGGACAGGGGGGAAGAGACCCAGTACTTC	CASSYGDRGEETQYF
TRBJ2-7	.	few	TRBV29-1	TGCAGCGTTGGTTGGGCAGGAGAGCAGTACTTC	CSVGWAGEQYF
TRBJ2-1	.	few	TRBV2	TGTGCCAGCACCGAAGGGTCCCGGGTGCTATCCTACAATGAGCAGTTCTTC	CASTEGSRVLSYNEQFF
TRBJ2-7	TRBD1	few	TRBV6-5	TGTGCCAGCAGTTACTCGGACAGGAGGTACGAGCAGTACTTC	CASSYSDRRYEQYF
TRBJ2-1	TRBD2	few	TRBV29-1	TGCAGCGCAAAAGGACTAGCGGGACAAACCTCCTACAATGAGCAGTTCTTC	CSAKGLAGQTSYNEQFF
TRBJ1-5	.	.	TRBV2	TGTGCCAGCAGTGAAGGGGGCAAGCCCCAGCATTTT	CASSEGGKPQHF
TRBJ1-2	.	.	TRBV27	TGTGCCAGCAGCCAGGGCCCATCAGTCGGCTACACCTTC	CASSQGPSVGYTF